This T cell receptor beta chain was identified during a study of read filtering for tumor transcriptome and immune sequencing. Across the whole study: Revised staging placed fewer than ten patients in R-ISS I, some 17 in II, 6 or 7 in III. After DNase treatment, RNA was made into whole-transcriptome libraries. IR-seq gave about 3.5 to 11 million TCR reads per sample; RNA-seq gave roughly 80 to 1,400.

This CDR3 spans 17 amino acids. Germline CDR1 reads SGHTA; CDR2 reads FQGTGA. V lost 2 bases to trimming and J lost 2 bases; unmatched junction nucleotides: 8. From approximately 430 ng of RNA, a library with molecular barcoded alpha/delta and beta/gamma adaptors was made. TCRdb re-called the reads with MiXCR, one entry per CDR3 protein. Found here are tens of thousands of distinct CDR3 sequences, approximately 15% of them singletons; the top ten hold under 55%. This clonotype was observed at least ten times. Sequences were obtained from a population of CD138-negative cells sorted from bone marrow. This TCR was sampled from a donor over 35 with multiple myeloma. The gene calls are TRBV7-3 and TRBJ2-5; 10 bases map to TRBD2. The CDR3 coding sequence is TGTGCCAGCAGCTTACCAAGGACTAGCGGAGAACAAGAGACCCAGTACTTC. Its translation is CASSLPRTSGEQETQYF.